A single sample is the source of the 18 T cell receptor beta chains below, sequenced in a study of blood T cell repertoires in COVID-19. Assay used: immunoSEQ multiplex PCR; TCRdb lists only in-frame clones, some missing. The sample carries some 330,000 clones, 70% to 90% recorded once. Material: PBMCs or T cells enriched from blood (not recorded which). The receptors were sampled from a man aged 40-50 years in a cohort exposed to, infected with or recovered from COVID-19 (not recorded which).

This clone appeared once. The chain has TRBV19 and TRBJ2-2, with TRBD2 matching over 11 bases. Trimming at V came to 10 bases and at J to 5 bases, leaving 9 bases not matched to a gene. The CDR3 is 15 residues long. Germline-derived CDR1 and CDR2 are LNHDA and SQIVND (reference sequence). The DNA of the CDR3 is TGTGCCACTCGAGGGGGACTAGCGGCAACCGGGGAGCTGTTTTTT. Its protein is CATRGGLAATGELFF.

V and J are TRBV7-9 and TRBJ1-2; 10 bases line up with TRBD1. From germline, CDR1 is SEHNR and CDR2 FQNEAQ (reference sequence). The CDR3 spans 16 residues. V lost 5 bases to trimming and J lost 2 bases; unmatched junction nucleotides: 8. The CDR3 coding sequence is TGTGCCAGCAGCCCCCGACAGGGGGCGATGAACTATGGCTACACCTTC. Translating it yields CASSPRQGAMNYGYTF.

This chain uses TRBV6-5 with TRBJ2-7; 9 bases line up with TRBD1. Germline CDR1 MNHEY, CDR2 SVGAGI. The ends lost 7 bases at V and 3 bases at J; junction bases unmatched: 7. The CDR3 extends over 14 amino acids. The DNA of the CDR3 is TGTGCCAGCACAAGACAGGGGGGGTACTACGAGCAGTACTTC. The encoded protein is CASTRQGGYYEQYF.

The chain carries TRBV11-2 and TRBJ2-5; 14 nucleotides agree with TRBD2. Germline CDR1 is SGHAT and CDR2 is FQNNGV. The CDR3 has 16 residues. Trimming cost V 5 bases and J 5 bases; bases outside gene matches: 7. The CDR3 nucleotides read TGTGCCAGCAGCGCGGGACTAGCGGGAGAGGTCGAGACCCAGTACTTC. Amino acid sequence: CASSAGLAGEVETQYF.

The genes are TRBV14 and TRBJ2-3; 7 positions agree with TRBD1. CDR1 SGHDN and CDR2 FVKESK come from the germline V gene. The CDR3 contains 15 residues. J lost 4 bases, V lost 6 bases, and 10 bases had no gene match. This chain's CDR3 is CASRSRGRSADTQYF. The CDR3 DNA is TGTGCCAGCAGGTCTAGGGGGCGCTCCGCAGATACGCAGTATTTT.

Worth noting for this clone: At one boundary the junction diverges from the germline segment, which might be a read error. Other DNA sequences in the sample encode the same CDR3. This chain connects TRBV4-1 to TRBJ2-7; 14 bases are shared with TRBD2. The CDR3 consists of 17 residues. CDR1 is MGHRA and CDR2 is YSYEKL in the germline V gene. The CDR3 region is CASSQGTSGRPSYEQYF. CDR3 in DNA: TGCGCCAGCAGCCAAGGGACTAGCGGGAGGCCCTCCTACGAGCAATACTTC.

The rearrangement uses TRBV9 and TRBJ2-3, with D perhaps matching TRBD2 (5 bases). The germline V gene encodes CDR1 SGDLS and CDR2 YYNGEE. The V end lost 0 bases, the J end lost 0 bases, and 11 bases lay between the germline ends. This CDR3 region has 16 residues. This chain's CDR3 is CASSVVGDPSTDTQYF. The CDR3 nucleotides read TGTGCCAGCAGCGTAGTGGGAGACCCTAGCACAGATACGCAGTATTTT.

The rearrangement joins TRBV11-2 to TRBJ1-3; D not certain. CDR1 SGHAT and CDR2 FQNNGV come from the germline V gene. This CDR3 has 14 residues. V lost 1 base, J lost 4 bases, and 8 bases lay in between. The CDR3 sequence: CASSLGSGGNTIYF. The CDR3 nucleotides read TGTGCCAGCAGCTTAGGGTCAGGAGGAAACACCATATATTTT.

This clone was seen once. The chain is built from TRBV6-5 and TRBJ2-2; a possible D gene is TRBD2 (6 bases). The germline V and J ends were trimmed by 5 bases and 6 bases, with 13 bases remaining between them. The CDR3 is 14 residues long. From germline, CDR1 is MNHEY and CDR2 SVGAGI. DNA of the CDR3: TGTGCCAGCAGTCCATCCCGGGAGCCCGGGGAGCTGTTTTTT. Translation gives CASSPSREPGELFF.

Written as DNA, the CDR3 is TGTGCCAGCAGTTTAGGTGGGACGGAGGGAATCTATGGCTACACCTTC. Protein product: CASSLGGTEGIYGYTF. This chain links TRBV28 with TRBJ1-2; D possibly corresponds to TRBD1 (5 bases). Germline CDR1 reads MDHEN; CDR2 reads SYDVKM. The CDR3 spans 16 residues. Between the trimmed V and J ends, which lost 2 bases and 4 bases, there was a span of 17 bases.

The V and J genes are TRBV3-1 (or the pseudogene TRBV3-2) and TRBJ1-5; D may be TRBD1 (6 bases). Per the germline V gene, CDR1 is LGHDT and CDR2 is YNNKEL (reference sequence). V lost 2 bases and J 4 bases, leaving 6 bases between the germline ends. The CDR3 sequence is 13 residues long. CDR3 protein: CASSQQGNQPQHF. Here the CDR3 DNA reads TGTGCCAGCAGCCAACAGGGGAATCAGCCCCAGCATTTT.

This sequence joins TRBV6-5 and TRBJ2-7, with TRBD1 matching 9 bases. The J segment lost 2 bases and the V segment lost 0 bases, leaving 5 bases of the junction unmatched. The CDR3 has 16 residues. In germline, CDR1 is MNHEY, CDR2 SVGAGI. This CDR3 is CASSYSNRGLTYEQYF. The CDR3 region has the DNA TGTGCCAGCAGTTACTCGAACAGGGGGCTCACCTACGAGCAGTACTTC.

The genes are TRBV7-9 and TRBJ1-5; D is undetermined. V was trimmed by 5 bases and J by 2 bases, leaving 13 bases between them. There are 15 residues in the CDR3. Germline V gene lookup returns CDR1 SEHNR and CDR2 FQNEAQ (reference sequence). The CDR3 here is CASSPSGSGNQPQHF. Here the CDR3 DNA reads TGTGCCAGCAGCCCCTCGGGGAGTGGCAATCAGCCCCAGCATTTT.

This chain connects TRBV9 to TRBJ2-5; 9 bases are shared with TRBD1. The CDR3 extends over 15 amino acids. J was trimmed by 3 bases and V by 4 bases; bases with no gene match: 7. CDR1 and CDR2 (germline): SGDLS, YYNGEE. The CDR3 sequence: CASSKHRGREETQYF. The CDR3 DNA follows: TGTGCCAGCAGCAAGCACAGGGGGCGCGAAGAGACCCAGTACTTC.

The J gene is TRBJ2-1, the V gene TRBV4-2, with a tentative D call TRBD1 (5 bases). The CDR3 covers 13 residues. CDR1 LGHNA and CDR2 YNFKEQ come from the germline V gene. With 3 bases removed from V and 3 bases from J, the gap between germline ends came to 6 bases. The CDR3 loop is CASSHRDYNEQFF. For the CDR3, the DNA is TGTGCCAGCAGCCACAGGGACTACAATGAGCAGTTCTTC.

The rearrangement links TRBV20-1 to TRBJ2-1; TRBD2 agrees at 8 bases. Per the germline V gene, CDR1 is DFQATT and CDR2 is SNEGSKA (reference sequence). CDR3 length: 15 amino acids. After removal of 3 bases from V and 6 bases from J, the junction contained 10 bases not matched to a gene. The CDR3 protein is CSASSAGVIINEQFF. The CDR3 DNA reads TGCAGTGCTAGTTCAGCGGGAGTTATTATCAATGAGCAGTTCTTC.

Comment on this clone: At the DNA level, this CDR3 is encoded by other sequences in the same sample as well. This chain links TRBV30 with TRBJ1-5; 8 positions match TRBD1. This CDR3 region has 15 residues. CDR1 GTSNPN and CDR2 SVGIG come from the germline V gene (reference sequence). V lost 1 base, J lost 2 bases, and 4 bases stayed unmatched. In DNA, the CDR3 is TGTGCCTGGAGTGGACAGGGGTTAGGCAATCAGCCCCAGCATTTT. This encodes CAWSGQGLGNQPQHF.

The rearrangement joins TRBV3-1 (or the pseudogene TRBV3-2) to TRBJ1-1; possibly TRBD1 for D (6 bases). Trimming removed 1 base at V and 1 base at J, with 10 bases between. The CDR3 extends over 15 amino acids. Germline V gene sequence: CDR1 LGHDT, CDR2 YNNKEL (reference sequence). The CDR3 DNA is TGTGCCAGCAGCCAAGTCGGCAGGGGGAACACTGAAGCTTTCTTT. Protein product: CASSQVGRGNTEAFF.